What follows is one TCR beta chain and its context. Its target antigen remains unknown. No base quality information exists; no much larger clone differs at one position. This specimen belongs to a study of control samples from healthy donors and cancer patients (dated by TCRdb to the early 2020s). The CDR3 runs 16 residues from the cysteine to the phenylalanine. The kept DNA is CDR3 alone, 48 bases in frame from the first base. For this chain, trimming is 3 bases at the V end and 3 bases at the J end, and the number of junction bases without a gene match is 0. CDR1 MGHRA and CDR2 YSYEKL are derived from the germline V gene. The library was built by means of the immunoSEQ multiplex PCR assay. TCRdb carries this immuneACCESS record with in-frame sequences only. Its versions omit some clonotypes, under half of them owing to an unresolved V gene in the studies checked, with the rest unexplained. The sample table holds around 110,000 clones, of which about 94% were seen once. The ten top clones hold less than 3.5% of the sample.

The chain is encoded by TRBV4-1 joined to TRBJ2-2; the central 14 bases match TRBD2. Sequencing was carried out using blood. The source of this sequence is a man aged 25-45 years in good health. CDR3 loop: CASSQGLAGDTGELFF. The sequenced DNA is TGCGCCAGCAGCCAGGGACTAGCGGGGGACACCGGGGAGCTGTTTTTT.